Shown below are 10 T cell receptor beta chains from a single sample sequenced in a study of early T cells in non-severe SARS-CoV-2 infection. MiXCR was run by TCRdb on the 5' RACE reads, yielding one entry per CDR3 protein. The sample comprises tens of thousands of distinct CDR3 sequences, about 5.2% of which are singletons, and 6% to 7% rests with the top ten. Here the sequenced sample was whole blood, taken at baseline. The source is an adult who was a healthcare worker with PCR-confirmed SARS-CoV-2 infection or an uninfected control (not recorded which).

This clonotype came up many times. CDR3 in DNA: TGCAGTGCTAGAGAGGCCACTAGCGGGAGAGGAGAGACCCAGTACTTC. Translating it yields CSAREATSGRGETQYF. V and J are TRBV20-1 and TRBJ2-5; 11 bases are a match to TRBD2. Germline values: CDR1 DFQATT, CDR2 SNEGSKA (reference sequence). CDR3 length equals 16 residues. V gave up 0 bases and J gave up 4 bases; unmatched junction bases: 7.

There are many counts of this clonotype. V is TRBV5-4 and J is TRBJ1-2, with D perhaps TRBD1 (5 bases). Germline V CDR1 and CDR2: SGHNT, YYREEE (reference sequence). Trimming left V 0 bases short and J 4 bases short, with 13 bases between. The CDR3 spans 15 residues. The CDR3 region is CASSLGGTPAYGYTF. CDR3 DNA: TGTGCCAGCAGCTTGGGGGGGACTCCCGCCTATGGCTACACCTTC.

The CDR3 sequence: CASSSRGSPLHF. The CDR3 nucleotides read TGTGCCAGCAGCTCCAGGGGGTCACCCCTCCACTTT. V usage is TRBV28 and J usage is TRBJ1-6; 7 nucleotides line up with TRBD1. The CDR3 length is 12 residues. Trimming at V came to 6 bases and at J to 10 bases, leaving 3 bases not matched to a gene. CDR1 and CDR2 (germline): MDHEN, SYDVKM. Variable domain in full (rest from reference TRBV28 and TRBJ1-6): DVKVTQSSRYLVKRTGEKVFLECVQDMDHENMFWYRQDPGLGLRLIYFSYDVKMKEKGDIPEGYSVSREKKERFSLILESASTNQTSMYLCASSSRGSPLHFGNGTRLTVT.

This clonotype was picked up many times. This chain links TRBV4-1 with TRBJ2-3; 10 nucleotides line up with TRBD2. Unmatched junction bases numbered 10, after V lost 3 bases and J lost 4 bases. This CDR3 region has 17 residues. The germline V gene has CDR1 MGHRA and CDR2 YSYEKL. CDR3 sequence: CASSQLATAGGPDTQYF. In nucleotides, the CDR3 is TGCGCCAGCAGCCAGCTTGCGACAGCGGGAGGGCCAGATACGCAGTATTTT.

This clonotype was observed many times. This sequence joins TRBV4-1 and TRBJ2-3, with TRBD2 matching over 13 bases. Germline CDR1 is MGHRA and CDR2 is YSYEKL. CDR3 length: 16 amino acids. Trimming cost V 4 bases and J 5 bases; bases outside gene matches: 6. In DNA, the CDR3 is TGCGCCAGCAGCCCCCGGACTAGCGGGAGTGGAGATACGCAGTATTTT. Protein: CASSPRTSGSGDTQYF.

This clonotype has just a few counts. This chain uses TRBV5-6 with TRBJ1-4; D ambiguous. Germline CDR1 SGHDT, CDR2 YYEEEE. CDR3 length: 18 amino acids. The germline V and J ends were trimmed by 4 bases and 3 bases, with 22 bases remaining between them. CDR3 DNA: TGTGCCAGCAGCCGCCCGGCCCGCGGACTCACCGCTAATGAAAAACTGTTTTTT. Residues: CASSRPARGLTANEKLFF. Variable domain in full (rest from reference TRBV5-6 and TRBJ1-4): DAGVTQSPTHLIKTRGQQVTLRCSPKSGHDTVSWYQQALGQGPQFIFQYYEEEERQRGNFPDRFSGHQFPNYSSELNVNALLLGDSALYLCASSRPARGLTANEKLFFGSGTQLSVL.

In its sample, this clonotype was seen many times. V usage is TRBV11-1 and J usage is TRBJ2-3; the match to TRBD2 covers 7 bases. Looked up from germline, CDR1 is SGHAT and CDR2 is FQDESV (reference sequence). V lost 4 bases, J lost 5 bases, and 6 bases stayed unmatched. The CDR3 sequence is 14 residues long. CDR3 nucleotides: TGTGCCAGCAGCTCGCGGGGGAGAGGAGATACGCAGTATTTT. Translating gives CASSSRGRGDTQYF.

This clonotype occurred many times. The CDR3 spells CASSQGAENSPLHF. Written as DNA, the CDR3 is TGTGCCAGCAGCCAGGGGGCAGAGAATTCACCCCTCCACTTT. The chain is built from TRBV14 and TRBJ1-6; TRBD1 is a possible D gene (6 bases). Germline CDR1 and CDR2: SGHDN and FVKESK. The CDR3 is 14 amino acids. V lost 3 bases and J lost 7, with 10 bases in between.

This clonotype has a count of ten or more. Here the CDR3 DNA reads TGCGCCAGCAGTGAGTCGACAGATACGCAGTATTTT. Translated: CASSESTDTQYF. The V and J genes are TRBV10-1 and TRBJ2-3, with D unclear. V lost 0 bases and J 3 bases, leaving 1 base between the germline ends. CDR1 WNHNN and CDR2 SYGVQD come from the germline V gene (reference sequence). The CDR3 has 12 amino acids.

This clonotype was seen repeatedly, ten times or more. The chain carries TRBV6-6 and TRBJ2-2, with a weak D call TRBD2 (6 bases). V gave up 4 bases and J gave up 3 bases, with 9 bases separating them. CDR1 is MNHNY and CDR2 is SVGAGI in the germline V gene (reference sequence). The CDR3 contains 14 residues. The CDR3 nucleotides are TGTGCCAGCAGTTGGGACTCACACACCGGGGAGCTGTTTTTT. Encoded protein: CASSWDSHTGELFF.